The rows below give T cell receptor beta chains drawn from one sample of a study of T-cell reconstitution after alpha-beta-depleted transplantation in children. TCRdb reprocessed the PCR reads with MiXCR, giving one entry per CDR3 protein. Here the sample spans about 510,000 distinct CDR3 sequences, approximately 10% being singletons. This material consisted of PBMCs, mostly from graft donor cells, taken 180 days after TCRalphabeta/CD19-depleted stem cell transplant. The receptors originated from a female patient aged 2-9 years who had a stem cell transplant for aplastic anemia, so the T cells may come from the graft donor. The CDR3 runs from the conserved cysteine through the conserved F or W. D genes are given only for firm matches. Not all rows give a size; the values are once, few, many and, for expanded clones, a class.

D gene: -; V gene: TRBV27; clone size: -; J gene: TRBJ1-4; CDR3 DNA: TGTGCCAGCAGTTCCTTGACAGGATCCTTCGAAAAACTGTTTTTT; CDR3 protein: CASSSLTGSFEKLFF
D gene: -; V gene: TRBV28; clone size: -; J gene: TRBJ1-5; CDR3 DNA: TGTGCCAGCAGTTTATGGGTGAGGGACACCGTTTATCAGCCCCAGCATTTT; CDR3 protein: CASSLWVRDTVYQPQHF
D gene: -; V gene: TRBV10-3; clone size: few; J gene: TRBJ1-1; CDR3 DNA: TGTGCCATCAGTGTCTCCCTTGGTGAAGCTTTCTTT; CDR3 protein: CAISVSLGEAFF
D gene: TRBD1; V gene: TRBV10-3; clone size: few; J gene: TRBJ2-2; CDR3 DNA: TGTGCCATCTCCCAGGGGGCTGCCGGGGAGCTGTTTTTT; CDR3 protein: CAISQGAAGELFF
D gene: -; V gene: TRBV29-1; clone size: -; J gene: TRBJ2-7; CDR3 DNA: TGCAGCGTTGGAGGGGATGGGGACTCCTACGAGCAGTACTTC; CDR3 protein: CSVGGDGDSYEQYF
D gene: TRBD1; V gene: TRBV5-1; clone size: -; J gene: TRBJ2-7; CDR3 DNA: TGCGCCAGCAGGACAGGGTCAGGCTCCTACGAGCAGTACTTC; CDR3 protein: CASRTGSGSYEQYF
D gene: -; V gene: TRBV24-1; clone size: -; J gene: TRBJ2-2; CDR3 DNA: TGTGCCACCAGTGATGGCCCGGGGACCGGGGAGCTGTTTTTT; CDR3 protein: CATSDGPGTGELFF
D gene: TRBD1; V gene: TRBV28; clone size: -; J gene: TRBJ2-2; CDR3 DNA: TGTGCCAGCAGTCCGACAGGGGTCGGATATGGACCCGGGGAGCTGTTTTTT; CDR3 protein: CASSPTGVGYGPGELFF
D gene: TRBD1; V gene: TRBV20-1; clone size: -; J gene: TRBJ2-7; CDR3 DNA: TGCAGTGCTAGTGGGGGACAGTCCTACGAGCAGTACTTC; CDR3 protein: CSASGGQSYEQYF
D gene: -; V gene: TRBV6-2/TRBV6-3; clone size: many; J gene: TRBJ1-1; CDR3 DNA: TGTGCCAGCAGTTTTAGCACGAACACTGAAGCTTTCTTT; CDR3 protein: CASSFSTNTEAFF
D gene: TRBD1; V gene: TRBV5-1; clone size: -; J gene: TRBJ2-2; CDR3 DNA: TGCGCCAGCAGCTTGGAGGGACAGGGGTCCCGGGAGCTGTTTTTT; CDR3 protein: CASSLEGQGSRELFF
D gene: TRBD2; V gene: TRBV20-1; clone size: -; J gene: TRBJ2-5; CDR3 DNA: TGCAGTGCTAGAGGGACTAGCGGGAGCTATGAGACCCAGTACTTC; CDR3 protein: CSARGTSGSYETQYF
D gene: TRBD1; V gene: TRBV20-1; clone size: -; J gene: TRBJ2-1; CDR3 DNA: TGCAGTGCTAGAGGGGACAGGGTCTCCTACAATGAGCAGTTCTTC; CDR3 protein: CSARGDRVSYNEQFF
D gene: -; V gene: TRBV28; clone size: -; J gene: TRBJ2-7; CDR3 DNA: TGTGCCAGCAGTTCCCGGGACAACGAGCAGTACTTC; CDR3 protein: CASSSRDNEQYF
D gene: -; V gene: TRBV14; clone size: many; J gene: TRBJ2-7; CDR3 DNA: TGTGCCAGCAGACCCCCAGGGTCCTACGAGCAGTACTTC; CDR3 protein: CASRPPGSYEQYF
D gene: -; V gene: TRBV25-1; clone size: few; J gene: TRBJ2-5; CDR3 DNA: TGTGCCAGCGCCTCCGCGAGGACCCTGTACTTC; CDR3 protein: CASASARTLYF
D gene: -; V gene: TRBV20-1; clone size: -; J gene: TRBJ2-3; CDR3 DNA: TGCAGTGCTAGGGGACCCACGACTATGGCTCCGTTACCAGATACGCAGTATTTT; CDR3 protein: CSARGPTTMAPLPDTQYF
D gene: -; V gene: TRBV29-1; clone size: -; J gene: TRBJ1-2; CDR3 DNA: TGCAGCGTTGGACCCCGGCAGCACCTTTATGGCTACACCTTC; CDR3 protein: CSVGPRQHLYGYTF
D gene: TRBD1; V gene: TRBV29-1; clone size: -; J gene: TRBJ2-2; CDR3 DNA: TGCAGCGTGAAACAGGGGGCCGGGGAGCTGTTTTTT; CDR3 protein: CSVKQGAGELFF
D gene: TRBD2; V gene: TRBV12-3/TRBV12-4; clone size: many; J gene: TRBJ2-7; CDR3 DNA: TGTGCCAGCACTCCCAGCGGGAGGGCCCCCTACGAGCAGTACTTC; CDR3 protein: CASTPSGRAPYEQYF
D gene: TRBD1; V gene: TRBV5-1; clone size: once; J gene: TRBJ2-1; CDR3 DNA: TGCGCCAGCAGCCCTGCGGACAGGGAATCCTACGAGCAGTTCTTC; CDR3 protein: CASSPADRESYEQFF
D gene: -; V gene: TRBV24-1; clone size: -; J gene: TRBJ1-4; CDR3 DNA: TGTGCCACCAGTGATTTGACAGGCGAAAAACTGTTTTTT; CDR3 protein: CATSDLTGEKLFF
D gene: -; V gene: TRBV5-1; clone size: many; J gene: TRBJ1-1; CDR3 DNA: TGCGCCAGCAGCCTTAACACGAACACTGAAGCTTTCTTT; CDR3 protein: CASSLNTNTEAFF
D gene: TRBD2; V gene: TRBV19; clone size: -; J gene: TRBJ2-7; CDR3 DNA: TGTGCCAGTAGTATACGGGAGGGAACCTACGAGCAGTACTTC; CDR3 protein: CASSIREGTYEQYF
D gene: -; V gene: TRBV11-2; clone size: few; J gene: TRBJ2-3; CDR3 DNA: TGTGCCAGCAGCTCGCGACCGGGACTCAGGGAGTATTTT; CDR3 protein: CASSSRPGLREYF
D gene: TRBD1; V gene: TRBV3-1; clone size: -; J gene: TRBJ2-1; CDR3 DNA: TGTGCCAGCAGCCAAATTGACAGGGGCGGTGAGCAGTTCTTC; CDR3 protein: CASSQIDRGGEQFF
D gene: -; V gene: TRBV3-1; clone size: once; J gene: TRBJ1-4; CDR3 DNA: TGTGCCAGCAGCCAGTACTCCTCCGGGAGGGAAAAACTGTTTTTT; CDR3 protein: CASSQYSSGREKLFF
D gene: TRBD2; V gene: TRBV4-2; clone size: many; J gene: TRBJ2-3; CDR3 DNA: TGTGCCAGCAGCCATACACTAGCGGGAGATGCCGTGACAGATACGCAGTATTTT; CDR3 protein: CASSHTLAGDAVTDTQYF
D gene: TRBD2; V gene: TRBV7-3; clone size: few; J gene: TRBJ2-1; CDR3 DNA: TGTGCCAGCAGCTTGGCCTCCGGGACTAGCGGGAGGGACTACAATGAGCAGTTCTTC; CDR3 protein: CASSLASGTSGRDYNEQFF
D gene: TRBD1; V gene: TRBV11-1; clone size: -; J gene: TRBJ2-7; CDR3 DNA: TGTGCCAGCAGCGAGACAGGGTTTTTCTACGAGCAGTACTTC; CDR3 protein: CASSETGFFYEQYF
D gene: -; V gene: TRBV25-1; clone size: many; J gene: TRBJ2-7; CDR3 DNA: TGTGCCAGCAGTTTGCGAAAGGAGCAGTACTTC; CDR3 protein: CASSLRKEQYF
D gene: -; V gene: TRBV7-3; clone size: few; J gene: TRBJ2-1; CDR3 DNA: TGTGCCAGCAGCTCAGGATATGAGCAGTTCTTC; CDR3 protein: CASSSGYEQFF
D gene: TRBD1; V gene: TRBV2; clone size: few; J gene: TRBJ1-4; CDR3 DNA: TGTGCCATAAGTCGGGACAGGGGATCGACTAATGAAAAACTGTTTTTT; CDR3 protein: CAISRDRGSTNEKLFF
D gene: -; V gene: TRBV29-1; clone size: -; J gene: TRBJ1-6; CDR3 DNA: TGCAGCGTTGGACAGGCATATAATTCACCCCTCCACTTT; CDR3 protein: CSVGQAYNSPLHF
D gene: TRBD2; V gene: TRBV12-3/TRBV12-4; clone size: many; J gene: TRBJ2-3; CDR3 DNA: TGTGCCAGCAGTAATAGCGGGAGGGCCCTCTTAGATACGCAGTATTTT; CDR3 protein: CASSNSGRALLDTQYF
D gene: -; V gene: TRBV5-6; clone size: few; J gene: TRBJ2-5; CDR3 DNA: TGTGCCAGCAGCCCCCTTTACGGACGCGATACCCAAGAGACCCAGTACTTC; CDR3 protein: CASSPLYGRDTQETQYF
D gene: -; V gene: TRBV29-1; clone size: few; J gene: TRBJ2-1; CDR3 DNA: TGCAGCGTTGATCTTGTGCACACGGGCGATGAGCAGTTCTTC; CDR3 protein: CSVDLVHTGDEQFF
D gene: -; V gene: TRBV7-8; clone size: -; J gene: TRBJ2-2; CDR3 DNA: TGTGCCAGCAGCTTACAGGGAACCATAAGCACCGGGGAGCTGTTTTTT; CDR3 protein: CASSLQGTISTGELFF
D gene: TRBD2; V gene: TRBV13; clone size: few; J gene: TRBJ2-3; CDR3 DNA: TGTGCCAGCAGCTTCAAGATCAGGGGGGCTAGCGGGAGTGGGGCGGATACGCAGTATTTT; CDR3 protein: CASSFKIRGASGSGADTQYF
D gene: -; V gene: TRBV7-9; clone size: -; J gene: TRBJ2-7; CDR3 DNA: TGTGCCAGCAGCTTAGTACAGAGCTCCTACGAGCAGTACTTC; CDR3 protein: CASSLVQSSYEQYF
D gene: TRBD1; V gene: TRBV7-2; clone size: -; J gene: TRBJ2-5; CDR3 DNA: TGTGCCAGCAGCTTACAGGGGGTGCGGGAGACCCAGTACTTC; CDR3 protein: CASSLQGVRETQYF
D gene: -; V gene: TRBV5-6; clone size: few; J gene: TRBJ2-1; CDR3 DNA: TGTGCCAGCAGCTGGGCCGAACACACCAATGAGCAGTTCTTC; CDR3 protein: CASSWAEHTNEQFF
D gene: TRBD2; V gene: TRBV7-3; clone size: -; J gene: TRBJ2-7; CDR3 DNA: TGTGCCAGCAGCCCTGCCGGATCTAGCGGAATCTACGAGCAGTACTTC; CDR3 protein: CASSPAGSSGIYEQYF
D gene: -; V gene: TRBV29-1; clone size: few; J gene: TRBJ2-1; CDR3 DNA: TGCAGCGTTTGGAGGGCCTCCTACAATGAGCAGTTCTTC; CDR3 protein: CSVWRASYNEQFF
D gene: TRBD2; V gene: TRBV27; clone size: -; J gene: TRBJ2-1; CDR3 DNA: TGTGCCAGCAGTTTAATAATGCGGGAGACCTACAATGAGCAGTTCTTC; CDR3 protein: CASSLIMRETYNEQFF
D gene: TRBD1; V gene: TRBV29-1; clone size: -; J gene: TRBJ2-7; CDR3 DNA: TGCAGCGTAGTGAGACAGGGTTGGGAGCAGTACTTC; CDR3 protein: CSVVRQGWEQYF
D gene: -; V gene: TRBV5-1; clone size: many; J gene: TRBJ2-3; CDR3 DNA: TGCGCCAGCAGCTTTACAGCAGATCCGGCGGGTACGCAGTATTTT; CDR3 protein: CASSFTADPAGTQYF
D gene: -; V gene: TRBV20-1; clone size: few; J gene: TRBJ1-3; CDR3 DNA: TGCAGTGCTAGAGGTAGACAGGCCATATATTTT; CDR3 protein: CSARGRQAIYF
D gene: -; V gene: TRBV9; clone size: many; J gene: TRBJ2-3; CDR3 DNA: TGTGCCAGCAGCTTCGACCTCGGCGCGGAAGCAGATACGCAGTATTTT; CDR3 protein: CASSFDLGAEADTQYF
D gene: -; V gene: TRBV7-2; clone size: -; J gene: TRBJ2-2; CDR3 DNA: TGTGCCAGCAGCCCCAATTCTTTGGAAAACACCGGGGAGCTGTTTTTT; CDR3 protein: CASSPNSLENTGELFF
D gene: -; V gene: TRBV18; clone size: -; J gene: TRBJ1-5; CDR3 DNA: TGTGCCAGCTCAGCGTCGATGACAGAAATACTTAGCAATCAGCCCCAGCATTTT; CDR3 protein: CASSASMTEILSNQPQHF
D gene: -; V gene: TRBV18; clone size: many; J gene: TRBJ1-1; CDR3 DNA: TGTGCCAGCTCACCCGCGATAACAAGGAACACTGAAGCTTTCTTT; CDR3 protein: CASSPAITRNTEAFF
D gene: -; V gene: TRBV4-3; clone size: -; J gene: TRBJ1-5; CDR3 DNA: TGCGCCAGCAGCCTCGACATACTCAGGGGCAATCAGCCCCAGCATTTT; CDR3 protein: CASSLDILRGNQPQHF
D gene: -; V gene: TRBV5-1; clone size: few; J gene: TRBJ2-4; CDR3 DNA: TGCGCCAGCAGCTTGGCGTCAGGAAGGGCATTAGCCAAAAACATTCAGTACTTC; CDR3 protein: CASSLASGRALAKNIQYF
D gene: -; V gene: TRBV7-9; clone size: many; J gene: TRBJ1-1; CDR3 DNA: TGTGCCAGCAGCACACAGGGAAGCACTGAAGCTTTCTTT; CDR3 protein: CASSTQGSTEAFF
D gene: -; V gene: TRBV6-1; clone size: few; J gene: TRBJ2-7; CDR3 DNA: TGTGCCAGCAGCCACTGGTGGGATTACGAGCAGTACTTC; CDR3 protein: CASSHWWDYEQYF
D gene: -; V gene: TRBV24-1; clone size: many; J gene: TRBJ2-1; CDR3 DNA: TGTGCCACCCCGAGTCCGGGGGATGAGCAGTTCTTC; CDR3 protein: CATPSPGDEQFF